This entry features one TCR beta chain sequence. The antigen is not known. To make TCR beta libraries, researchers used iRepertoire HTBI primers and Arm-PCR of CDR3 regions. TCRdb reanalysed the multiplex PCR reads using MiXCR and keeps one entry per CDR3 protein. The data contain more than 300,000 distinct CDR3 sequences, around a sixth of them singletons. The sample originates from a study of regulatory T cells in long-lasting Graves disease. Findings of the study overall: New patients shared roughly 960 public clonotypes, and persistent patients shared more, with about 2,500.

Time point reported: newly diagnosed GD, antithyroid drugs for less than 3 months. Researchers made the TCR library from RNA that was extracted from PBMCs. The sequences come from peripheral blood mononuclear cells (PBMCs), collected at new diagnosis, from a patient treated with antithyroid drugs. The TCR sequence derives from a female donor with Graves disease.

The CDR3 region has the DNA TGCGCCAGCAGCTTGGTTGAAGGACTAGCGGGGGGGGGTGAGCAGTTCTTC. Translated: CASSLVEGLAGGGEQFF. V is TRBV5-1 and J is TRBJ2-1, with TRBD2 matching over 15 bases. The V segment lost 0 bases and the J segment 9 bases; nucleotides outside the gene matches: 7. Per the germline V gene, CDR1 is SGHRS and CDR2 is YFSETQ. The CDR3 is 17 amino acids.